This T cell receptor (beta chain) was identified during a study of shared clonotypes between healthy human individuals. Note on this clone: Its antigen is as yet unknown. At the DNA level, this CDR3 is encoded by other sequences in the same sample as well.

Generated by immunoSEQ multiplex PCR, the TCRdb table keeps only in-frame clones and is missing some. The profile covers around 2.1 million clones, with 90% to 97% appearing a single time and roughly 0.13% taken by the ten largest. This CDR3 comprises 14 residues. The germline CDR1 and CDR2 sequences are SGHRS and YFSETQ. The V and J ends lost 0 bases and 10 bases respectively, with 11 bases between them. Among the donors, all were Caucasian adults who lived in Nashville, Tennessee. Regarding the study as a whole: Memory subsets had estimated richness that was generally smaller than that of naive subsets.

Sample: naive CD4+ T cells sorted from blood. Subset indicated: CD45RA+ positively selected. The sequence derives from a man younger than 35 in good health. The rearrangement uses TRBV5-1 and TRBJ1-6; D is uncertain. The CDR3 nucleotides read TGCGCCAGCAGCTTGGGCCAGTCTGGCTCACCCCTCCACTTT. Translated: CASSLGQSGSPLHF. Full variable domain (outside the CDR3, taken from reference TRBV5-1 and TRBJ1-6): KAGVTQTPRYLIKTRGQQVTLSCSPISGHRSVSWYQQTPGQGLQFLFEYFSETQRNKGNFPGRFSGRQFSNSRSEMNVSTLELGDSALYLCASSLGQSGSPLHFGNGTRLTVT.